This T cell receptor beta chain was retrieved from a study of shared clonotypes between healthy human individuals. Clones were read by immunoSEQ multiplex PCR, and TCRdb kept only the in-frame ones, dropping some. The repertoire holds over 2 million clones, with approximately 94% as singletons. Naive CD8 isolation took CD45RO-negative cells positively selected for CCR7 and excluded terminally differentiated effector memory CD45RA+ cells. The donor population consisted of healthy HIV-negative adults with no recent acute infections or vaccinations. Germline V gene data show CDR1 as MNHEY and CDR2 as SMNVEV (reference sequence). The V end was cut by 0 bases, the J end by 0 bases, with 12 bases between. The CDR3 consists of 16 residues.

The sample comprised naive CD8+ T cells sorted from blood. J is TRBJ2-7 and V is TRBV27, with no clear D. This receptor was identified in a young man in good health. CDR3 amino acids: CASSLSWAGSSYEQYF. DNA for the CDR3: TGTGCCAGCAGTTTATCGTGGGCAGGAAGCTCCTACGAGCAGTACTTC.